The rows below give T cell receptor beta chains drawn from one sample of a study of T cell repertoires in cytomegalovirus infection. Antigens of these TCRs are unknown. TCRdb reanalysed the reads using MiXCR and keeps one entry per CDR3 protein. The table shows nearly 700,000 distinct CDR3 sequences, with around a third occurring only once. Sequenced here: cultured PBMCs, sampled from culture after CMV antigen stimulation. The source is a human donor in good health (CMV status not recorded). Some clones in this sample may be carry-over from other donors' samples. Each CDR3 is given with its conserved first and last residue.

>14|TRBJ2-7|TRBV7-2
CASSLGGTSYEQYF
>13|TRBJ1-5|TRBV7-2
CASSVGSDQPQHF
>15|TRBJ1-2|TRBV5-4
CASSWTAESNYGYTF
>19|TRBJ2-1|TRBV18
CASSPTGGLSSGSHNEQFF
>12|TRBJ2-1|TRBV20-1
CSASRDLGEQFF
>12|TRBJ2-1|TRBV5-1
CASSIYRGEQFF
>14|TRBJ2-3|TRBV7-2
CASSRDGDTDTQYF
>15|TRBJ2-7|TRBV10-3
CAICHTGTRENEQYF
>15|TRBJ2-5|TRBV7-6
CASSFGRNSQETQYF
>12|TRBJ2-3|TRBV20-1
CSAHLVADTQYF
>17|TRBJ2-7|TRBV6-2/TRBV6-3
CASSSPRLSLPGYEQYF
>14|TRBJ1-1|TRBV11-2
CASSLRPGDTEAFF
>11|TRBJ2-7|TRBV20-1
CSATLAGVQYF
>16|TRBJ2-1|TRBV15
CATSRDQGLQLGEQFF
>14|TRBJ1-2|TRBV7-8
CASSQRTAEYGYTF
>14|TRBJ2-7|TRBV7-9
CASSLEGFNNEQYF
>12|TRBJ2-7|TRBV7-9
CASGREPYEQYF
>17|TRBJ1-1|TRBV6-8
CASSYSGRVDPSLGAFF
>15|TRBJ1-2|TRBV12-3/TRBV12-4
CASSIRRSLNYGYTF
>16|TRBJ2-3|TRBV6-1
CASSVHLVIRADTQYF
>16|TRBJ2-7|TRBV7-6
CASSPSSGIAAYEQYF
>15|TRBJ2-1|TRBV7-2
CASSLGLYPPNEQFF
>14|TRBJ1-6|TRBV5-4
CASSPQGAGSPLHF
>14|TRBJ2-5|TRBV6-1
CATDPHWGQETQYF
>14|TRBJ2-5|TRBV4-2
CASSQEGALETQYF
>13|TRBJ1-6|TRBV6-1
CASRGQGQSPLHF
>15|TRBJ1-3|TRBV12-3/TRBV12-4
CASRRHTGQGNTIYF
>11|TRBJ2-1|TRBV7-2
CASSLSNGQFF
>15|TRBJ2-7|TRBV7-8
CASSLAGDGFYEQYF
>16|TRBJ1-2|TRBV28
CASSTPAGVANYGYTF
>15|TRBJ2-3|TRBV10-3
CAISAGTERTDTQYF
>13|TRBJ2-3|TRBV28
CAAAGGSTDTQYF
>13|TRBJ1-5|TRBV12-3/TRBV12-4
CASRSGVRGPQHF
>13|TRBJ1-1|TRBV7-2
CASSLAGQTEAFF
>14|TRBJ2-5|TRBV11-2
CASSARSVQETQYF
>15|TRBJ1-4|TRBV12-3/TRBV12-4
CASGPQGAGNEKLFF
>11|TRBJ2-1|TRBV6-1
CASTTRDEQFF
>14|TRBJ2-7|TRBV7-2
CASSLLYRDYEQYF
>16|TRBJ1-1|TRBV6-2/TRBV6-3
CASSYRDRGRGTEAFF
>13|TRBJ1-2|TRBV10-3
CAISAGQRGGYTF
>15|TRBJ2-1|TRBV19
CASSEDRSSYNEQFF
>16|TRBJ1-4|TRBV7-9
CASSLALGSGREKLFF
>15|TRBJ2-3|TRBV7-2
CASSLGGQVTDTQYF
>14|TRBJ2-3|TRBV7-2
CASSAGRTTDTQYF
>15|TRBJ2-3|TRBV7-2
CASSPAPTSTDTQYF
>18|TRBJ2-5|TRBV7-2
CASSLDYGLAGGEETQYF
>14|TRBJ1-6|TRBV20-1
CSASASLGNSPLHF
>14|TRBJ2-1|TRBV7-9
CASTRQAGTIEQFF
>13|TRBJ1-2|TRBV6-1
CASKRGSPEGYTF
>14|TRBJ1-2|TRBV7-2
CASSLRQRNYGYTF
>15|TRBJ2-1|TRBV7-9
CASSRTDALNNEQFF
>16|TRBJ2-3|TRBV4-1
CASSRRLSDGTDTQYF
>14|TRBJ2-7|TRBV7-2
CASRQGGSSYEQYF
>15|TRBJ1-2|TRBV15
CATSREGTAVYGYTF
>16|TRBJ2-3|TRBV7-9
CASSSRGGVETDTQYF